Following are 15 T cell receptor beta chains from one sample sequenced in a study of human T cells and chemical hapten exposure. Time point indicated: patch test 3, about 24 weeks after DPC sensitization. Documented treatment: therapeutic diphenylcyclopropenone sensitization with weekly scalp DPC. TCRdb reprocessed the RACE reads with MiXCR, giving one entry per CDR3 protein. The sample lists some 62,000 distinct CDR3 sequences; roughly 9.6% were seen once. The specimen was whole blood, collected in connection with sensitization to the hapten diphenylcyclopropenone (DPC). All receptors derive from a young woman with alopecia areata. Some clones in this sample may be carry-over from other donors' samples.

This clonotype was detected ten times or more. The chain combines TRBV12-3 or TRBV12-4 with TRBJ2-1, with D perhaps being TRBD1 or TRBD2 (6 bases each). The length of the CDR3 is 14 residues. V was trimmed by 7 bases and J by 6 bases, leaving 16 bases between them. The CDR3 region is CASTPGAPTNEQFF. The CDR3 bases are TGTGCCAGCACCCCGGGGGCCCCAACCAATGAGCAGTTCTTC.

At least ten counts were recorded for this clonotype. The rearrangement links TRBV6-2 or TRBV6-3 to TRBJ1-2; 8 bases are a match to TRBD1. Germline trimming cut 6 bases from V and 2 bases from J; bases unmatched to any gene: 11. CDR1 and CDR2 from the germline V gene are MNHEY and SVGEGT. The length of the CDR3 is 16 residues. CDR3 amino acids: CASRYVGQAENYGYTF. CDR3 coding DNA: TGTGCCAGCAGATACGTGGGACAGGCGGAAAACTATGGCTACACCTTC.

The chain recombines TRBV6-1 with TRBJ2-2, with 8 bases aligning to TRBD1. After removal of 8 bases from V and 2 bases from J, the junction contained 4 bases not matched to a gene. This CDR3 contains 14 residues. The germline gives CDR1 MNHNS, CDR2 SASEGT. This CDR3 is CASRGQVNTGELFF. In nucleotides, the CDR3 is TGTGCCAGCCGGGGACAGGTTAACACCGGGGAGCTGTTTTTT.

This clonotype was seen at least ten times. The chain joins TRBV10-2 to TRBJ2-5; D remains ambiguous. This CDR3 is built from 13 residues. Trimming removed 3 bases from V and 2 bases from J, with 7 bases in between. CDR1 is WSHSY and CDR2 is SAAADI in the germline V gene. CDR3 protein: CASSDRIQETQYF. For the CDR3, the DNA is TGCGCCAGCAGTGACAGGATTCAAGAGACCCAGTACTTC.

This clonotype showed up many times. The CDR3 DNA follows: TGTGCCAGCAGGACCTGGAGCGGGGGGGCCTACGAGCAGTACTTC. As protein: CASRTWSGGAYEQYF. The chain employs TRBV6-5 and TRBJ2-7; 10 bases fit TRBD2. The CDR3 is 15 amino acids. The V segment lost 6 bases and the J segment 2 bases; nucleotides outside the gene matches: 7. CDR1 is MNHEY and CDR2 is SVGAGI in the germline V gene.

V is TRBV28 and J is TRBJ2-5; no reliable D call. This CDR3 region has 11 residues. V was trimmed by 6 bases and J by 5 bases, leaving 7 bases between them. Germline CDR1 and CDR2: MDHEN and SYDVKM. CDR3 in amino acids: CASRAEETQYF. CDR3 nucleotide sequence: TGTGCCAGCAGAGCAGAGGAGACCCAGTACTTC.

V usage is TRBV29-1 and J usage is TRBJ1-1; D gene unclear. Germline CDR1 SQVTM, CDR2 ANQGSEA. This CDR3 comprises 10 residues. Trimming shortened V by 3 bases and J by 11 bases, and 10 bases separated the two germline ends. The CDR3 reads CSVEEGSAFF. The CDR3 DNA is TGCAGCGTTGAGGAGGGATCGGCTTTCTTT.

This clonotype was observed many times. CDR3 nucleotides: TGTGCCAGCAGCCTGGGAGTCGCGAACACCGGGGAGCTGTTTTTT. Translated: CASSLGVANTGELFF. The chain recombines TRBV11-3 with TRBJ2-2; the D gene is possibly TRBD2 (5 bases). V was cut by 5 bases and J by 0 bases, with 10 bases left in between. This CDR3 region has 15 residues. Germline assignment: CDR1 SGHNT and CDR2 YENEEA.

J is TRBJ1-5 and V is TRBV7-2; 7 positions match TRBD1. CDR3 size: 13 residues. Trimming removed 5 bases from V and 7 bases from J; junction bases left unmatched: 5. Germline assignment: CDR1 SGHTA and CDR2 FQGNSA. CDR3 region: CASSARQGQPQHF. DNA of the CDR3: TGTGCCAGCAGCGCCAGACAGGGCCAGCCCCAGCATTTT.

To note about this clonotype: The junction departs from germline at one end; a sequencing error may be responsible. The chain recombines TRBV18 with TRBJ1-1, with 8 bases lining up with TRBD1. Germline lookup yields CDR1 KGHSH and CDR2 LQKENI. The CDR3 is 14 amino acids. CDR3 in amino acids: CASPPQGGNTEAFF. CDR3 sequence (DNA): TGTGCCAGCCCACCACAGGGGGGGAACACTGAAGCTTTCTTT.

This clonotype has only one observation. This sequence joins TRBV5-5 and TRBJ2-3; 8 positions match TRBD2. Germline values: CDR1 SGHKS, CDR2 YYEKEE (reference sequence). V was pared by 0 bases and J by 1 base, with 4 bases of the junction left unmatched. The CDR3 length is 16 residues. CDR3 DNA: TGTGCCAGCAGCTTGGCCGGGGGGGCCGGCACAGATACGCAGTATTTT. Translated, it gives CASSLAGGAGTDTQYF.

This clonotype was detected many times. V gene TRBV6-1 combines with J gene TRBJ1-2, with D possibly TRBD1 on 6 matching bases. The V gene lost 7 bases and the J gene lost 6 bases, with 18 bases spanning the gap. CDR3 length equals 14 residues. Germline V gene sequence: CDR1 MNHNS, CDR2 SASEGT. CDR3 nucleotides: TGTGCCAGCAACAGGGATACGGCTATAGATGGCTACACCTTC. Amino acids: CASNRDTAIDGYTF.

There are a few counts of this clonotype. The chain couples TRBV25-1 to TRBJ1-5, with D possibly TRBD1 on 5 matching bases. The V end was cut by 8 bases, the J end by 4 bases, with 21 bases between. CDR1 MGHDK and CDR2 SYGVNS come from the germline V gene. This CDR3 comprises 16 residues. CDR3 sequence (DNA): TGTGCCAGCCCACCCACCGCCGGGGGTCGGAATCAGCCCCAGCATTTT. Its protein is CASPPTAGGRNQPQHF.

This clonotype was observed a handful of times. The DNA of the CDR3 is TGTGCCAGCTCACCGAGGGGGAGCTCCTATAATTCACCCCTCCACTTT. Its protein product is CASSPRGSSYNSPLHF. The rearrangement joins TRBV18 to TRBJ1-6; D is perhaps TRBD1 (6 bases). This CDR3 region has 16 residues. V gave up 3 bases and J gave up 0 bases, with 9 bases separating them. CDR1 KGHSH and CDR2 LQKENI come from the germline V gene.

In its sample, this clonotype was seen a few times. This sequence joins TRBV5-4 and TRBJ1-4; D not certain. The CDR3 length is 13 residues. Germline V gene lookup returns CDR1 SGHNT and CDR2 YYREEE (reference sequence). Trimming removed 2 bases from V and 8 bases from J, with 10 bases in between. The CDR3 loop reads CASSFITQEKLFF. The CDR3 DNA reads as TGTGCCAGCAGCTTCATTACACAGGAAAAACTGTTTTTT.